This T cell receptor beta chain was recorded in a study of blood T cell repertoires in COVID-19. V shed 1 base and J shed 5 bases, with 8 bases lying between them. The germline gives CDR1 LGHDT, CDR2 YNNKEL (reference sequence). This CDR3 has 13 residues. The assay was immunoSEQ multiplex PCR, and TCRdb's table has in-frame clones only and misses some. The sample carries more than 250,000 clones, 89% recorded once. J is TRBJ1-1 and V is TRBV3-1 (or the pseudogene TRBV3-2); D uncertain. The sequence derives from a man between 18 and 35 years old who had recovered from COVID-19. Input material: peripheral blood. The CDR3 here is CASSQGVRTEAFF. The CDR3 DNA reads as TGTGCCAGCAGCCAAGGGGTGAGGACTGAAGCTTTCTTT.